This TCR beta chain was identified during a study of tumor-infiltrating lymphocytes in primary liver carcinoma. With a constant-region primer, TCR beta cDNA was made from approximately 500 ng of total RNA. It was through three nested multiplex PCR rounds of slightly modified ARM-PCR that TCR beta libraries arose. MiXCR was run by TCRdb on the multiplex PCR reads, yielding one entry per CDR3 protein. The sample includes tens of thousands of distinct CDR3 sequences, 70% to 85% seen only once; the top ten take about 56%. DNA and RNA were both co-extracted from about 19-30 mg of bulk tissue that had not been sorted. Collection of samples drew on five separate regions of each tumor. A note on this clonotype: One end of the junction fails to match germline, which may point to a read error.

The sample comprised liver tumor tissue from sampling region 2. The sample's subset: tumor region T2, inferior pole. This TCR came from a middle-aged man with primary liver carcinoma and hepatitis B virus infection.

CDR3 region: CASSYLTGGNEQIF. In nucleotides, the CDR3 is TGTGCCAGCAGTTACCTTACAGGGGGCAATGAGCAGATCTTC. J is TRBJ2-1 and V is TRBV6-5; 9 positions agree with TRBD1. The CDR3 loop spans 14 amino acids. CDR1 and CDR2 from the germline V gene are MNHEY and SVGAGI.